The 11 T cell receptor beta chains in this list originate from one sample, sequenced in a study of blood T cells in healthy people across ages. The use of a sample-barcoded 5' primer and a J-beta primer mix characterized a second PCR of roughly 6 to 11 cycles. TCRdb itself ran the 5' RACE reads through MiXCR, one entry per CDR3 protein. The table includes hundreds of thousands of distinct CDR3 sequences, about 52% detected once. Input material: blood. Receptors were obtained from an older woman in good health.

The gene calls are TRBV24-1 and TRBJ2-7; the D is unclear. V was trimmed by 8 bases and J by 7 bases, leaving 32 bases between them. The CDR3 loop spans 18 amino acids. Germline CDR1 is KGHDR and CDR2 is SFDVKD. CDR3 in DNA: TGTGCCACCAACCCCGGGCCGCCTCATTTTTCGTTGGGTGTGGAGCAGTACTTC. It codes for CATNPGPPHFSLGVEQYF.

The genes are TRBV29-1 and TRBJ2-7; D is possibly TRBD2 (6 bases). The CDR3 has 13 residues. The V end lost 7 bases, the J end lost 2 bases, and 15 bases lay between the germline ends. CDR1 is SQVTM and CDR2 is ANQGSEA in the germline V gene. The DNA of the CDR3 is TGCAGCGCCGTCGGGAGTGGAACCTACGAGCAGTACTTC. Amino acids: CSAVGSGTYEQYF.

V usage is TRBV11-2 and J usage is TRBJ2-3; the D gene is possibly TRBD2 (7 bases). Germline V gene sequence: CDR1 SGHAT, CDR2 FQNNGV. This CDR3 is 15 amino acids long. V lost 6 bases to trimming and J lost 7 bases, with 20 bases between them. CDR3 bases: TGTGCCAGCAGTATCGGGGGGCCGGTTCGGAATACGCAGTATTTT. Translated: CASSIGGPVRNTQYF.

This clonotype was counted only a few times. The rearrangement uses TRBV7-9 and TRBJ2-7; 8 bases align to TRBD1. With V trimmed by 6 bases and J by 6 bases, 7 bases remained unmatched. Germline CDR1 reads SEHNR; CDR2 reads FQNEAQ (reference sequence). CDR3 length: 13 amino acids. The CDR3 is CASSSPDRVEQYF. Here the CDR3 DNA reads TGTGCCAGCAGTTCCCCGGACAGGGTCGAGCAGTACTTC.

This chain links TRBV7-2 with TRBJ2-5; D remains ambiguous. CDR1 is SGHTA and CDR2 is FQGNSA in the germline V gene. V lost 5 bases, J lost 3 bases, and 10 bases lay in between. The CDR3 has 13 residues. DNA for the CDR3: TGTGCCAGCAGCCTCAGGTGGGAAGAGACCCAGTACTTC. As protein: CASSLRWEETQYF.

Only a few counts were recorded for this clonotype. The V gene is TRBV27, the J gene TRBJ2-5; 7 positions agree with TRBD2. Gene TRBJ2-7 matches the end of the DNA better, so the J call may be wrong. The CDR3 length is 12 residues. Germline V gene data show CDR1 as MNHEY and CDR2 as SMNVEV (reference sequence). The CDR3 DNA reads as TGTGCCAGCAGGAGGACTAGTGACGAGCAGTACTTC. It codes for CASRRTSDEQYF.

This clonotype appeared many times. The chain recombines TRBV21-1 with TRBJ2-4. TRBV21-1 is a known pseudogene. This CDR3 contains 16 residues. CDR3 sequence: CASSNQSGLAKNIQYF. The CDR3 nucleotides read TGTGCCAGCAGCAACCAGTCGGGGTTAGCCAAAAACATTCAGTACTTC.

Note on this clonotype: One end of the junction does not line up with germline, which may come from a read error. V and J are TRBV12-3 or TRBV12-4 and TRBJ2-7; D is uncertain. The CDR3 spans 15 residues. CDR3 in amino acids: CASSIAGSHSYEQYF. The CDR3 coding sequence is TGTGCCAGCAGTATAGCCGGGTCCCACTCCTACGAGCAGTACTTC.

In its sample, this clonotype was seen a few times. The rearrangement uses TRBV20-1 and TRBJ2-7; TRBD2 matches 13 bases. Losses at the gene ends were 6 bases for V and 4 bases for J; bases not matched to a gene: 21. Germline CDR1 reads DFQATT; CDR2 reads SNEGSKA (reference sequence). This CDR3 is 19 amino acids long. Written as DNA, the CDR3 is TGCAGTGCCCTCCGATCCGGGACTAGCGGGAAGGGGAAGCCGTACGAGCAGTACTTC. This translates into CSALRSGTSGKGKPYEQYF.

A remark on this clonotype: Germline and junction disagree at one end, which may indicate a read error. The chain is built from TRBV3-1 and TRBJ2-4, with TRBD2 matching over 9 bases. CDR1 LGHDT and CDR2 YNNKEL come from the germline V gene (reference sequence). This CDR3 contains 14 residues. The CDR3 here is CASSQGLAQNIQYF. In nucleotides, the CDR3 is TGTGCCAGCAGCCAGGGACTAGCCCAAAACATTCAGTACTTC.

This clonotype occurred once. The rearrangement joins TRBV5-1 to TRBJ1-4; TRBD1 matches at 9 bases. J lost 7 bases, V lost 3 bases, and 7 bases had no gene match. Germline V gene lookup returns CDR1 SGHRS and CDR2 YFSETQ. This CDR3 region has 15 residues. CDR3: CASSWMTGGSEKLFF. The CDR3 nucleotides read TGCGCCAGCAGCTGGATGACAGGGGGTAGTGAAAAACTGTTTTTT.